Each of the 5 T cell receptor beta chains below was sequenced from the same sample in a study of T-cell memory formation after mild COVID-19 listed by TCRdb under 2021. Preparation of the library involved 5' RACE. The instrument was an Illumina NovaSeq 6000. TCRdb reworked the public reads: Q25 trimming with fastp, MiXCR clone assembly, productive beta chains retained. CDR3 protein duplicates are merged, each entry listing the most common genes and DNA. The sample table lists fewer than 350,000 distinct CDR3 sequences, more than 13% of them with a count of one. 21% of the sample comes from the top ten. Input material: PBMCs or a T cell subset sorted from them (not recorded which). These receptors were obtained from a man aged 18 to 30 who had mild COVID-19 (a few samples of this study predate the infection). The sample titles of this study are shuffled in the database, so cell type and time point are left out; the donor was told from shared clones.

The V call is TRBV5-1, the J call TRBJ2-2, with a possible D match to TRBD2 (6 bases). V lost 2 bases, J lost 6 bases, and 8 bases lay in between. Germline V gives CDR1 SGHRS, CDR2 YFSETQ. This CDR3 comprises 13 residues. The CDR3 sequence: CASSFGLPGELFF. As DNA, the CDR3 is TGCGCCAGCAGCTTTGGACTACCCGGGGAGCTGTTTTTT. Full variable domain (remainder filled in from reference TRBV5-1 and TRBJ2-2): KAGVTQTPRYLIKTRGQQVTLSCSPISGHRSVSWYQQTPGQGLQFLFEYFSETQRNKGNFPGRFSGRQFSNSRSEMNVSTLELGDSALYLCASSFGLPGELFFGEGSRLTVL.

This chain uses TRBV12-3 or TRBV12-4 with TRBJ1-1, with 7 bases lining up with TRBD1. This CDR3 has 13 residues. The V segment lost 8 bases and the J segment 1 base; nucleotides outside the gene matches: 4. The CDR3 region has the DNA TGTGCCAGCGGGAACAGGGGGAACACTGAAGCTTTCTTT. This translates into CASGNRGNTEAFF.

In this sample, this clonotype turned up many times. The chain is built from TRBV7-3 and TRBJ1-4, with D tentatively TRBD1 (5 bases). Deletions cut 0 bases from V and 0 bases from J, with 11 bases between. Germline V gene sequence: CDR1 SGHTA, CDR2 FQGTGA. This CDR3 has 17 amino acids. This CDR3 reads CASSLTAGSATNEKLFF. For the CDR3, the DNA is TGTGCCAGCAGCTTAACGGCAGGGTCGGCAACTAATGAAAAACTGTTTTTT.

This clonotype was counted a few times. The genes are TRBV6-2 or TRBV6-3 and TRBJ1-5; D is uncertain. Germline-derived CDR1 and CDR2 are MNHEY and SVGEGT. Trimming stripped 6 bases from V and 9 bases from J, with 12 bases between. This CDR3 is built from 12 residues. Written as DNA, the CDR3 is TGTGCCAGCAGATACGGGAACCGGCCCCAGCATTTT. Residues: CASRYGNRPQHF.

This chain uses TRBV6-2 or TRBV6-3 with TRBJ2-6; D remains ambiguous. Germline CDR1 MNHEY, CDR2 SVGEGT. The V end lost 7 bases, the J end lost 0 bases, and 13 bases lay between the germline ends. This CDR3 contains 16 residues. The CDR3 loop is CASNHQRPSGANVLTF. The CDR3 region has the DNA TGTGCCAGCAACCACCAGCGCCCCTCTGGGGCCAACGTCCTGACTTTC.